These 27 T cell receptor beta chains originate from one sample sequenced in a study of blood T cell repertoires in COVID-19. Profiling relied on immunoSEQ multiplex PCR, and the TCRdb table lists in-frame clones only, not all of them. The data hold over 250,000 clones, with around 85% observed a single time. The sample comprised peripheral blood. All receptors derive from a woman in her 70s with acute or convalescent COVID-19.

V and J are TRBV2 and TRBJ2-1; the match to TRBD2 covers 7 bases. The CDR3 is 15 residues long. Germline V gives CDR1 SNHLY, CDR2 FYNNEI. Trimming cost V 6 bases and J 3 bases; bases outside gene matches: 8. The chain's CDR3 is CASRLLRGDYNEQFF. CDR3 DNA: TGTGCCAGCAGACTTCTTCGGGGGGACTACAATGAGCAGTTCTTC.

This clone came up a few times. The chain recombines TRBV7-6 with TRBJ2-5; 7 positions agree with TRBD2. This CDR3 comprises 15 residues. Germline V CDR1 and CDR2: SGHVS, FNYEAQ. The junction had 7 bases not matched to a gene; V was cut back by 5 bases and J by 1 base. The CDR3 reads CASSQGGTTQETQYF. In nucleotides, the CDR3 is TGTGCCAGCAGCCAAGGAGGGACTACCCAAGAGACCCAGTACTTC.

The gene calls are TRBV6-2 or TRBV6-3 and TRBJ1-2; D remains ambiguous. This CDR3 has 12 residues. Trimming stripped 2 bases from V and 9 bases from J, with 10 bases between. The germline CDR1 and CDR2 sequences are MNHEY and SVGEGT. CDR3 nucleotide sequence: TGTGCCAGCAGTTACAGGGAGTTTCGCTACACCTTC. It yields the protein CASSYREFRYTF.

CDR3 in amino acids: CASGQHNNSPLHF. DNA for the CDR3: TGTGCCAGCGGACAGCATAATAATTCACCCCTCCACTTT. The rearrangement links TRBV2 to TRBJ1-6; D is possibly TRBD1 (6 bases). This CDR3 contains 13 residues. Between the trimmed V and J ends, which lost 8 bases and 5 bases, there was a span of 10 bases. Germline V lookup: CDR1 SNHLY, CDR2 FYNNEI.

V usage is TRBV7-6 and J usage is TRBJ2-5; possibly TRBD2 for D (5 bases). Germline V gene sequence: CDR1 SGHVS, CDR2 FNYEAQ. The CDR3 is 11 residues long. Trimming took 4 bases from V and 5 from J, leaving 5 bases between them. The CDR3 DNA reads TGTGCCAGCAGCTCGGGGGAGACCCAGTACTTC. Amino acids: CASSSGETQYF.

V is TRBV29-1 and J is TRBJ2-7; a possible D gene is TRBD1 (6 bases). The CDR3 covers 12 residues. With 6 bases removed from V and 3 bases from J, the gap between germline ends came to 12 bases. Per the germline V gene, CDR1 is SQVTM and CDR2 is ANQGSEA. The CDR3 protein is CSVGHTNYEQYF. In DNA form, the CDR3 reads TGCAGCGTGGGACATACCAACTACGAGCAGTACTTC.

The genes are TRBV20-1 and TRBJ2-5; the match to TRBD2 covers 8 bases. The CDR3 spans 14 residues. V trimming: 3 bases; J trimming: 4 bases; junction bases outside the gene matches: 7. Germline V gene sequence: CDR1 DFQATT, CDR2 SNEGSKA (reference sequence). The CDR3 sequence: CSASGGRLGETQYF. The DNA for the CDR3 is TGCAGTGCTAGTGGCGGGAGGTTAGGAGAGACCCAGTACTTC.

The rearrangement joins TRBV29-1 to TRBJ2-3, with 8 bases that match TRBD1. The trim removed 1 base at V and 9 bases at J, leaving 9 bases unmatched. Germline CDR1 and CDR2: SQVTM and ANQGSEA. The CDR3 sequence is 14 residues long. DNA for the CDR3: TGCAGCGTTGAAGCGGGACAGGCTACAATAACGCAGTATTTT. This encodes CSVEAGQATITQYF.

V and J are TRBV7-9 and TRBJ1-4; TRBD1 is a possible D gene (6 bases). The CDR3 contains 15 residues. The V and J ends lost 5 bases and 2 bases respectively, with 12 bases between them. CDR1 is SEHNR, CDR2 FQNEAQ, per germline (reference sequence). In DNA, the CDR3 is TGTGCCAGCAGCCGCAGGACAGCTACTAATGAAAAACTGTTTTTT. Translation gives CASSRRTATNEKLFF.

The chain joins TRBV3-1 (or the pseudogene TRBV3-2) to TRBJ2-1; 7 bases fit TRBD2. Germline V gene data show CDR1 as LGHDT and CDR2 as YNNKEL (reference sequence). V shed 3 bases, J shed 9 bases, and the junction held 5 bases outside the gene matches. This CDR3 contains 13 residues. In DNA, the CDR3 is TGTGCCAGCAGCCATAGGGGAGGGGTTGAGCAGTTCTTC. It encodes CASSHRGGVEQFF.

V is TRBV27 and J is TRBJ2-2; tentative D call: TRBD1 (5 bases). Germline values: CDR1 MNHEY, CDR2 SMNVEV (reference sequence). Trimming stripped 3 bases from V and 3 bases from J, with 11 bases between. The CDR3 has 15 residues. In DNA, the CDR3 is TGTGCCAGCAGTTTCGGCAGGGTCGACACCGGGGAGCTGTTTTTT. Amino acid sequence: CASSFGRVDTGELFF.

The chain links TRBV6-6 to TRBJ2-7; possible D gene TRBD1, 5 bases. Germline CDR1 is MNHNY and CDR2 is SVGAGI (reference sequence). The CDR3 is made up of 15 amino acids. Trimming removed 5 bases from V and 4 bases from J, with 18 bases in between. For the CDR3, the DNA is TGTGCCAGCAGTCCCCCAAGGGGCAAGGGGTACGAGCAGTACTTC. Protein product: CASSPPRGKGYEQYF.

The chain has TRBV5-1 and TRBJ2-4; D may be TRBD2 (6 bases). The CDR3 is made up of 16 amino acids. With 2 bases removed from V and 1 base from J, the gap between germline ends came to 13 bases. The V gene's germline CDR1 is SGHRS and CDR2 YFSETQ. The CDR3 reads CASSFGGRQAKNIQYF. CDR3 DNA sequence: TGCGCCAGCAGCTTTGGGGGGAGACAGGCCAAAAACATTCAGTACTTC.

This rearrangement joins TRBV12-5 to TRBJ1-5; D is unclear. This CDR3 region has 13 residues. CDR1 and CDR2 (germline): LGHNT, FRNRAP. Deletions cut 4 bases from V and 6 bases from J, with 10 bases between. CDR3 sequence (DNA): TGTGCTAGTGGTTCGGGGAAGGGTCAGCCCCAGCATTTT. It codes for CASGSGKGQPQHF.

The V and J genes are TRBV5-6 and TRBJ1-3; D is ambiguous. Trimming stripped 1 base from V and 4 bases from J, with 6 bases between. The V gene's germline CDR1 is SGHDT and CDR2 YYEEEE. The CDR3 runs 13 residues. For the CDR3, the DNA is TGTGCCAGCAGCTTGACGGGGGGAAACACCATATATTTT. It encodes CASSLTGGNTIYF. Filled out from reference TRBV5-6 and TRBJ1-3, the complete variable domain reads DAGVTQSPTHLIKTRGQQVTLRCSPKSGHDTVSWYQQALGQGPQFIFQYYEEEERQRGNFPDRFSGHQFPNYSSELNVNALLLGDSALYLCASSLTGGNTIYFGEGSWLTVV.

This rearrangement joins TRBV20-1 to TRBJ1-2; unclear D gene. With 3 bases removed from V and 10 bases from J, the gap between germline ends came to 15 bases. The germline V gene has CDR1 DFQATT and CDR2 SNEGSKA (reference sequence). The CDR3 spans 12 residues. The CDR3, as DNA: TGCAGTGCTAGTTCCTCCAGGCTCCCCTACACCTTC. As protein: CSASSSRLPYTF.

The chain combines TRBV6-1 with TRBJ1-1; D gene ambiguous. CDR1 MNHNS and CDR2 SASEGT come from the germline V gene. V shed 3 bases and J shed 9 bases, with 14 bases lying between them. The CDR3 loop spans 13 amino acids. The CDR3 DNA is TGTGCCAGCAGTGAGACCCGATACAGCAAAGCTTTCTTT. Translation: CASSETRYSKAFF.

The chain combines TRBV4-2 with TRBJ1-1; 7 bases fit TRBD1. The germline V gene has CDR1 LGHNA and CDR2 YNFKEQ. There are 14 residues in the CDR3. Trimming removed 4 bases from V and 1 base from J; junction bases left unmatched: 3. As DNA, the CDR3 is TGTGCCAGCAGCCGGAGACAGGGGAACACTGAAGCTTTCTTT. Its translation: CASSRRQGNTEAFF.

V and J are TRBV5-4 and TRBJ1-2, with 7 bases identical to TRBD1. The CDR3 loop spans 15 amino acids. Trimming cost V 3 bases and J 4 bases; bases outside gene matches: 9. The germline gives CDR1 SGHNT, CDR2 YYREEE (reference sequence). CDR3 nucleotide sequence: TGTGCCAGCAGCTCAGGGGGACAGCTTTTCTATGGCTACACCTTC. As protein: CASSSGGQLFYGYTF.

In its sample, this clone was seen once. The CDR3 loop is CASSHDSAYGYTF. CDR3 nucleotide sequence: TGTGCCAGCAGCCACGACAGCGCCTATGGCTACACCTTC. The chain uses TRBV12-3 or TRBV12-4 and TRBJ1-2, with D possibly being TRBD1 (5 bases). The CDR3 spans 13 residues. Deletions cut 6 bases from V and 4 bases from J, with 12 bases between.

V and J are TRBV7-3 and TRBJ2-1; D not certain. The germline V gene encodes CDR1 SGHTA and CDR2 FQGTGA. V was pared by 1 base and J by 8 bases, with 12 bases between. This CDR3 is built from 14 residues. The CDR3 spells CASSLNGGVDEQFF. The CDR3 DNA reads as TGTGCCAGCAGCTTAAACGGCGGCGTCGATGAGCAGTTCTTC.

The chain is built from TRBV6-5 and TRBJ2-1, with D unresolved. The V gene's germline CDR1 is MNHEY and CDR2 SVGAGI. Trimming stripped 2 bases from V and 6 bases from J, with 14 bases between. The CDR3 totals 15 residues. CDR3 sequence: CASSYPDRWSNEQFF. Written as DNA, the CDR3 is TGTGCCAGCAGTTACCCAGATCGGTGGAGCAATGAGCAGTTCTTC.

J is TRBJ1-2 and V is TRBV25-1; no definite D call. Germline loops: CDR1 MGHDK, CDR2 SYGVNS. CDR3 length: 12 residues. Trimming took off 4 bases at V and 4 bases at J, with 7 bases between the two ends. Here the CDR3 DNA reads TGTGCCAGCAGTGGCAGTACCTATGGCTACACCTTC. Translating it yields CASSGSTYGYTF.

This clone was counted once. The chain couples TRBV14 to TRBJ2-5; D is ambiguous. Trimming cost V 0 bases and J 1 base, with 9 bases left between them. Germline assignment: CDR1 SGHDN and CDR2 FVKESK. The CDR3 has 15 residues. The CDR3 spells CASSQDRTLQETQYF. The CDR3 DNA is TGTGCCAGCAGCCAAGATAGAACCCTCCAAGAGACCCAGTACTTC. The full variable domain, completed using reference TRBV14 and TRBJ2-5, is EAGVTQFPSHSVIEKGQTVTLRCDPISGHDNLYWYRRVMGKEIKFLLHFVKESKQDESGMPNNRFLAERTGGTYSTLKVQPAELEDSGVYFCASSQDRTLQETQYFGPGTRLLVL.

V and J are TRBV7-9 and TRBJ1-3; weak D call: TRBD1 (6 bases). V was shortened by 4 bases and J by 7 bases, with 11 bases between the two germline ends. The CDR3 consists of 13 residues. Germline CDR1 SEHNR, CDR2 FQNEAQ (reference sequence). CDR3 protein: CASSYGQSNTIYF. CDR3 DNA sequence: TGTGCCAGCAGCTATGGACAGTCGAACACCATATATTTT.

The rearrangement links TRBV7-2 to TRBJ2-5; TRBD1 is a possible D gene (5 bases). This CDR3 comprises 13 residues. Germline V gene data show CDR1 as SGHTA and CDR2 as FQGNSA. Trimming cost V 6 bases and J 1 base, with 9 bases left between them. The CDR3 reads CASSQGTQETQYF. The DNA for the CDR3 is TGTGCCAGCAGTCAGGGCACCCAAGAGACCCAGTACTTC.

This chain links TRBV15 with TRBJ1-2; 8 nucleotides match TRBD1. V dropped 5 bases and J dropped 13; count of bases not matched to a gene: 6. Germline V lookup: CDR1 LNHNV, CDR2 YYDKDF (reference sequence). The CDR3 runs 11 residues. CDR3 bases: TGTGCCACCAGCTACAGGGACAGGATCACCTTC. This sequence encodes CATSYRDRITF.